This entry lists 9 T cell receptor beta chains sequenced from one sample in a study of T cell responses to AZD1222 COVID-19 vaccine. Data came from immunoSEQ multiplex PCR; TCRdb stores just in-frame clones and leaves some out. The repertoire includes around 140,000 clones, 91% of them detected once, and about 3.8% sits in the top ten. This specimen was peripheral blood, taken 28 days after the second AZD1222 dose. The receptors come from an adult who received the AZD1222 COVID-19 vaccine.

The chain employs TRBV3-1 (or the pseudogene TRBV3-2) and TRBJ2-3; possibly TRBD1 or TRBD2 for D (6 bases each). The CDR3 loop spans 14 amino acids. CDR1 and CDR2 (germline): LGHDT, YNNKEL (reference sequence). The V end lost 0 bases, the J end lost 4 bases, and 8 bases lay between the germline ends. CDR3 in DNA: TGTGCCAGCAGCCAAGACCGGGGGCCAGATACGCAGTATTTT. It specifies CASSQDRGPDTQYF.

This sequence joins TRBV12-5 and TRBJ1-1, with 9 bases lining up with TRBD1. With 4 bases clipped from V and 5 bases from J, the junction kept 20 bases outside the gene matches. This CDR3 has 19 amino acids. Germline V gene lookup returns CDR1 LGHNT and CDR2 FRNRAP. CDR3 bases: TGTGCTAGTGGTTCCCATCCTTTCCGGGACAGGGAGGTGATAACTGAAGCTTTCTTT. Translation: CASGSHPFRDREVITEAFF.

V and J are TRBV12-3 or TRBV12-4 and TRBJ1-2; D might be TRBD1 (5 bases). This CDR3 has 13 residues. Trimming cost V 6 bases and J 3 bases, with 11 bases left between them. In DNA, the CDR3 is TGTGCCAGCAGATGGGACGGTTACTATGGCTACACCTTC. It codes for CASRWDGYYGYTF.

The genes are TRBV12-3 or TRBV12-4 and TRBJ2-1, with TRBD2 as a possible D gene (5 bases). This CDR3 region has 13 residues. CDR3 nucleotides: TGTGCGGCGAGGCTAGCCGCCTACAATGAGCAGTTCTTC. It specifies CAARLAAYNEQFF.

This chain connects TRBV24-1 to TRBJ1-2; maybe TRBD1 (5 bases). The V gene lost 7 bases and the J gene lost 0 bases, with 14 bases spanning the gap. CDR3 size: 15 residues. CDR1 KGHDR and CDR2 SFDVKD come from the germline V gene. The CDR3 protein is CATSRRDGPNYGYTF. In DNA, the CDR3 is TGTGCCACCAGCCGCCGGGACGGACCTAACTATGGCTACACCTTC.

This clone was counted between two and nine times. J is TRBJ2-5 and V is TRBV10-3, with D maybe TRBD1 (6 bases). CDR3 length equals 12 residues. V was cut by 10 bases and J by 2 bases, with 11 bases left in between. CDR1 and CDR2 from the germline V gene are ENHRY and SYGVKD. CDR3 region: CATGQYQETQYF. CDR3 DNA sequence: TGTGCCACCGGACAGTATCAAGAGACCCAGTACTTC.

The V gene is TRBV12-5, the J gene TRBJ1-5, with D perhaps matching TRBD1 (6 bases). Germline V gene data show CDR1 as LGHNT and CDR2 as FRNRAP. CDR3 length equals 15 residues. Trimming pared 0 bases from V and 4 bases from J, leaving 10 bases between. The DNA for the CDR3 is TGTGCTAGTGGTTTGGTTCACAGGGCGAATCAGCCCCAGCATTTT. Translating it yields CASGLVHRANQPQHF. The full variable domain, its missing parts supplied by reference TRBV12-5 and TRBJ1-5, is DARVTQTPRHKVTEMGQEVTMRCQPILGHNTVFWYRQTMMQGLELLAYFRNRAPLDDSGMPKDRFSAEMPDATLATLKIQPSEPRDSAVYFCASGLVHRANQPQHFGDGTRLSIL.

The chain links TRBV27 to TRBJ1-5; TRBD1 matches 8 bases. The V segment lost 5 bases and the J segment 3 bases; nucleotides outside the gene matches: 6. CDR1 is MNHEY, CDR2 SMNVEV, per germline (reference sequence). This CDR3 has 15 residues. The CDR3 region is CASSQDRVNNQPQHF. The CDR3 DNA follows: TGTGCCAGCAGTCAGGACAGGGTGAACAATCAGCCCCAGCATTTT.

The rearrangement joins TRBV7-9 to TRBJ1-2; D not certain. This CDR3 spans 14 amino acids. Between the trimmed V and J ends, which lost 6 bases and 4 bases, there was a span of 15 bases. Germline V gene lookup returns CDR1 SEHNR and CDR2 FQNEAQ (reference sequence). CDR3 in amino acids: CASSNSGVLYGYTF. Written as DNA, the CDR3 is TGTGCCAGCAGTAATTCGGGAGTTCTCTATGGCTACACCTTC.